A selection of T cell receptor beta chains follows, all from one sample in a study of cytomegalovirus exposure and HLA in healthy donors. Measured with immunoSEQ multiplex PCR; TCRdb has only the in-frame clones, and not every one. The repertoire holds 160,000 or so clones, with about 85% as singletons. Material: PBMCs. The source is a man under 40 in good health and CMV-seropositive. The CDR3 runs from the conserved cysteine through the conserved F or W. A D gene is named only where the DNA matches it firmly. Part of the rows lack a size; the others show once, few, many or a class for expanded clones.

TRBV11-2,NA,TRBJ2-3,TRBD1,CASSLMFSGGSTDTQYF,TGTGCCAGCAGCTTAATGTTTTCAGGGGGTAGCACAGATACGCAGTATTTT
TRBV9,NA,TRBJ2-3,TRBD2,CASSVEGLAGGDTDTQYF,TGTGCCAGCAGCGTAGAGGGGCTAGCGGGGGGGGACACAGATACGCAGTATTTT
TRBV19,many,TRBJ2-7,TRBD2,CASRRGVTYEQYF,TGTGCCAGTCGTCGGGGGGTTACCTACGAGCAGTACTTC
TRBV6-5,NA,TRBJ2-3,NA,CASHSRAGTDTQYF,TGTGCCAGCCACTCAAGAGCGGGCACAGATACGCAGTATTTT
TRBV19,NA,TRBJ2-4,TRBD2,CASSQLAGVAKNIQYF,TGTGCCAGTAGCCAACTAGCGGGAGTAGCCAAAAACATTCAGTACTTC
TRBV27,NA,TRBJ2-2,TRBD2,CASSPLLRGGPGELFF,TGTGCCAGCAGCCCGTTGTTGCGGGGGGGCCCCGGGGAGCTGTTTTTT
TRBV9,few,TRBJ1-1,TRBD1,CASSATGSNTEAFF,TGTGCCAGCAGCGCGACAGGGTCGAACACTGAAGCTTTCTTT
TRBV6-1,NA,TRBJ1-1,TRBD1,CASSFQDRVNTEAFF,TGTGCCAGCAGTTTCCAGGACAGGGTGAACACTGAAGCTTTCTTT
TRBV19,NA,TRBJ2-5,TRBD2,CASSILAAGRETQYF,TGTGCCAGTAGTATCCTAGCGGCCGGGAGAGAGACCCAGTACTTC
TRBV4-3,NA,TRBJ1-2,NA,CASSQDLNEANYGYTF,TGCGCCAGCAGCCAAGATCTAAATGAAGCTAACTATGGCTACACCTTC
TRBV5-1,NA,TRBJ2-7,TRBD1,CASSLGQGSYEQYF,TGCGCCAGCAGCTTAGGACAGGGTTCCTACGAGCAGTACTTC
TRBV4-1,NA,TRBJ2-5,TRBD1,CASSQVTGGTQETQYF,TGCGCCAGCAGCCAAGTCACAGGGGGTACCCAAGAGACCCAGTACTTC
TRBV30,NA,TRBJ2-5,NA,CAWSLGGAETQYF,TGTGCCTGGAGCCTCGGAGGCGCAGAGACCCAGTACTTC
TRBV5-1,NA,TRBJ1-3,TRBD1,CASSPDRGSSGNTIYF,TGCGCCAGCAGCCCGGACAGGGGAAGCTCTGGAAACACCATATATTTT
TRBV27,NA,TRBJ2-6,NA,CASRPAGSGANVLTF,TGTGCCAGCCGCCCCGCGGGGTCTGGGGCCAACGTCCTGACTTTC
TRBV10-3,few,TRBJ2-2,TRBD2,CATKHPLQASGGELFF,TGTGCCACCAAACACCCCCTTCAAGCTAGCGGGGGGGAGCTGTTTTTT
TRBV4-1,few,TRBJ2-5,NA,CASSQARGETQYF,TGCGCCAGCAGCCAGGCAAGAGGGGAGACCCAGTACTTC
TRBV7-2,NA,TRBJ1-6,NA,CASSYTEAVNSPLHF,TGTGCCAGCAGTTATACAGAAGCCGTTAATTCACCCCTCCACTTT
TRBV18,NA,TRBJ1-1,TRBD1,CASSQGQGVETEAFF,TGTGCCAGCTCACAGGGACAGGGGGTGGAAACTGAAGCTTTCTTT
TRBV9,NA,TRBJ2-7,NA,CASSVVGVLGYEQYF,TGTGCCAGCAGCGTAGTAGGGGTTCTTGGCTACGAGCAGTACTTC
TRBV2,NA,TRBJ2-2,TRBD2,CASSLRTRRGTGELFF,TGTGCCAGCAGTTTACGGACTAGGAGAGGGACCGGGGAGCTGTTTTTT
TRBV4-1,NA,TRBJ2-7,NA,CASSQERQTRYEQYF,TGCGCCAGCAGCCAAGAGCGCCAAACCCGCTACGAGCAGTACTTC
TRBV7-6,NA,TRBJ2-7,TRBD2,CASSLGTSGGYEQYF,TGTGCCAGCAGCTTAGGGACTTCGGGAGGTTACGAGCAGTACTTC
TRBV4-3,NA,TRBJ1-2,NA,CASSQGGFRSNYGYTF,TGCGCCAGCAGCCAAGGTGGTTTCAGATCTAACTATGGCTACACCTTC
TRBV27,NA,TRBJ2-7,NA,CASSLVDSGAYEQYF,TGTGCCAGCAGTTTGGTGGACTCCGGGGCCTACGAGCAGTACTTC
TRBV4-2,NA,TRBJ1-4,NA,CASTDWTDATNEKLFF,TGTGCCAGCACAGATTGGACAGACGCAACTAATGAAAAACTGTTTTTT
TRBV4-3,NA,TRBJ2-3,TRBD2,CASSPEPSGGTLSTDTQYF,TGCGCCAGCAGCCCAGAACCTAGCGGGGGGACTCTTAGCACAGATACGCAGTATTTT
TRBV28,NA,TRBJ2-2,NA,CASSWAGRNTGELFF,TGTGCCAGCAGCTGGGCGGGACGAAACACCGGGGAGCTGTTTTTT
TRBV4-1,NA,TRBJ1-2,NA,CASSLREGGVANYGYTF,TGCGCCAGCAGCCTAAGGGAGGGAGGGGTTGCAAACTATGGCTACACCTTC
TRBV7-2,NA,TRBJ2-2,TRBD1,CASNPTGFAGELFF,TGTGCCAGCAACCCGACAGGGTTCGCCGGGGAGCTGTTTTTT
TRBV6-6,NA,TRBJ1-1,NA,CASNLRAGGRGTEAFF,TGTGCCAGCAACTTAAGGGCCGGCGGGAGAGGCACTGAAGCTTTCTTT
TRBV5-1,NA,TRBJ2-7,TRBD2,CASSWGRGDFYEQYF,TGCGCCAGCAGTTGGGGGCGGGGGGATTTCTACGAGCAGTACTTC
TRBV6-6,NA,TRBJ1-1,NA,CASSPDSTEAFF,TGTGCCAGCAGTCCCGACAGCACTGAAGCTTTCTTT
TRBV11-2,NA,TRBJ2-7,NA,CASSLTRYTYEQYF,TGTGCCAGCAGCTTAACGAGGTACACCTACGAGCAGTACTTC
TRBV5-1,once,TRBJ2-7,TRBD1,CASSSTPGQGAYEQYF,TGCGCCAGCAGCTCGACCCCGGGACAGGGGGCCTACGAGCAGTACTTC
TRBV4-3,NA,TRBJ2-5,NA,CASSQDRKTQETQYF,TGCGCCAGCAGCCAAGATCGGAAGACACAAGAGACCCAGTACTTC
TRBV4-1,NA,TRBJ1-5,NA,CASSQLDTSNQPQHF,TGCGCCAGCAGCCAATTAGACACCAGCAATCAGCCCCAGCATTTT
TRBV7-9,NA,TRBJ1-1,TRBD1,CASSPQGVDAFF,TGTGCCAGCAGCCCCCAGGGGGTTGACGCTTTCTTT
TRBV30,NA,TRBJ1-3,NA,CAWRINSGNTIYF,TGTGCCTGGAGAATTAACTCTGGAAACACCATATATTTT
TRBV19,NA,TRBJ2-7,NA,CASSMDSTVYEQYF,TGTGCCAGTAGTATGGACTCGACCGTCTACGAGCAGTACTTC
TRBV6-5,NA,TRBJ1-1,NA,CASSDTGYTEAFF,TGTGCCAGCAGTGATACAGGGTACACTGAAGCTTTCTTT
TRBV10-1,few,TRBJ2-7,TRBD1,CATDRTYEQYF,TGCGCCACGGACAGGACCTACGAGCAGTACTTC
TRBV19,NA,TRBJ2-3,NA,CASSMRSGITDTQYF,TGTGCCAGTAGTATGAGAAGCGGAATCACAGATACGCAGTATTTT
TRBV2,NA,TRBJ2-3,NA,CASSDGRSTDTQYF,TGTGCCAGCAGTGATGGGCGAAGCACAGATACGCAGTATTTT
TRBV5-5,NA,TRBJ1-1,TRBD1,CASSLTGERTEAFF,TGTGCCAGCAGCTTGACAGGGGAAAGAACTGAAGCTTTCTTT
TRBV12-2,NA,TRBJ1-2,NA,CASRCWAVGQLCRHYGYTF,TGTGCAAGTCGCTGTTGGGCCGTTGGTCAGTTGTGCAGACACTATGGCTACACCTTC
TRBV29-1,NA,TRBJ2-7,TRBD1,CSVGQGAHEQYF,TGCAGCGTGGGACAGGGGGCCCACGAGCAGTACTTC
TRBV30,NA,TRBJ2-4,NA,CAWGLAKNIQYF,TGTGCCTGGGGACTAGCCAAAAACATTCAGTACTTC
TRBV18,few,TRBJ1-4,TRBD1,CASSRDRTAINEKLFF,TGTGCCAGCTCACGGGACAGGACAGCAATCAATGAAAAACTGTTTTTT
TRBV27,NA,TRBJ2-7,TRBD1,CASSLYLGQGSYEQYF,TGTGCCAGCAGTTTATACCTAGGACAGGGTTCCTACGAGCAGTACTTC
TRBV5-1,NA,TRBJ1-4,TRBD1,CASSGNTGTGEEKLFF,TGCGCCAGCAGCGGGAATACCGGGACAGGGGAAGAAAAACTGTTTTTT
TRBV2,NA,TRBJ1-5,TRBD1,CASSRQGVSNQPQHF,TGTGCCAGCAGTAGACAGGGGGTGAGCAATCAGCCCCAGCATTTT
TRBV27,NA,TRBJ2-7,TRBD1,CASSYTGTGYEQYF,TGTGCCAGCAGTTACACCGGGACAGGCTACGAGCAGTACTTC
TRBV18,NA,TRBJ2-5,NA,CASSPPTSQETQYF,TGTGCCAGCTCACCACCGACTAGCCAAGAGACCCAGTACTTC
TRBV19,NA,TRBJ1-3,NA,CASSALNSGNTIYF,TGTGCCAGTAGTGCCCTAAACTCTGGAAACACCATATATTTT
TRBV9,NA,TRBJ1-2,TRBD1,CASSVDRGTYGYTF,TGTGCCAGCAGCGTAGACAGGGGGACCTATGGCTACACCTTC
TRBV2,NA,TRBJ2-7,NA,CASSASVPHYEQYF,TGTGCCAGCAGCGCGTCGGTACCTCACTACGAGCAGTACTTC